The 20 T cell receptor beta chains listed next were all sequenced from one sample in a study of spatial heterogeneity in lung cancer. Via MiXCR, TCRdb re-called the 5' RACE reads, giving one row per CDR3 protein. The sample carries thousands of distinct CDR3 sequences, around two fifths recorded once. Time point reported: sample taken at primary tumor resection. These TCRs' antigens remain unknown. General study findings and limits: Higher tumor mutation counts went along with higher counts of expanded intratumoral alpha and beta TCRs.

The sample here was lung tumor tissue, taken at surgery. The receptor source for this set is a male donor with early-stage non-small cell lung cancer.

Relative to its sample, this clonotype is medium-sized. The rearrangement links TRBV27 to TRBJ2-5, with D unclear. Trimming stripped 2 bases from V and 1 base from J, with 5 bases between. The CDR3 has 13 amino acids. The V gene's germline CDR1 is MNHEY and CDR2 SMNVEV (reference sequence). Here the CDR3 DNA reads TGTGCCAGCAGTTTAAAACTCCAAGAGACCCAGTACTTC. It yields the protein CASSLKLQETQYF.

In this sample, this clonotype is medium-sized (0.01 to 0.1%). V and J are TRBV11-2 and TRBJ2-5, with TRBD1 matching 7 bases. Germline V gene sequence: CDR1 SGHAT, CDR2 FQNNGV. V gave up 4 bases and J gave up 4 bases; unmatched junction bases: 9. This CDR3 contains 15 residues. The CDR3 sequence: CASSSGTVVGETQYF. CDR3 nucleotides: TGTGCCAGCAGCTCCGGGACAGTTGTTGGAGAGACCCAGTACTTC. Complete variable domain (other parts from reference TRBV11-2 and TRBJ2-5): EAGVAQSPRYKIIEKRQSVAFWCNPISGHATLYWYQQILGQGPKLLIQFQNNGVVDDSQLPKDRFSAERLKGVDSTLKIQPAKLEDSAVYLCASSSGTVVGETQYFGPGTRLLVL.

The DNA of the CDR3 is TGTGCCTGGAGTGGTTCGCTAGCGGGGACCGGGGAGCTGTTTTTT. Protein product: CAWSGSLAGTGELFF. This rearrangement joins TRBV30 to TRBJ2-2, with 9 bases that match TRBD2. CDR1 is GTSNPN, CDR2 SVGIG, per germline (reference sequence). After removal of 1 base from V and 5 bases from J, the junction contained 5 bases not matched to a gene. The CDR3 runs to 15 residues. Combining the CDR3 with reference TRBV30 and TRBJ2-2 gives the whole variable domain SQTIHQWPATLVQPVGSPLSLECTVEGTSNPNLYWYRQAAGRGLQLLFYSVGIGQISSEVPQNLSASRPQDRQFILSSKKLLLSDSGFYLCAWSGSLAGTGELFFGEGSRLTVL.

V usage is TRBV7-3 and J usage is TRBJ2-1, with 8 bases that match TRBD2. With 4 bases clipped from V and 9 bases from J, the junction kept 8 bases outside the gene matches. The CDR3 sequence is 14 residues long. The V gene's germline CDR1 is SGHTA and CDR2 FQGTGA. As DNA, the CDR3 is TGTGCCAGCAGCTCCGGGACTAGATCCGGTGAGCAGTTCTTC. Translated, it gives CASSSGTRSGEQFF.

CDR3 nucleotide sequence: TGCAGTGCTAGCGGACTAGCCAAAAACATTCAGTACTTC. It translates to CSASGLAKNIQYF. The chain combines TRBV20-1 with TRBJ2-4, with D perhaps matching TRBD2 (5 bases). Trimming left V 3 bases short and J 0 bases short, with 6 bases between. The germline V gene encodes CDR1 DFQATT and CDR2 SNEGSKA (reference sequence). The CDR3 has 13 residues.

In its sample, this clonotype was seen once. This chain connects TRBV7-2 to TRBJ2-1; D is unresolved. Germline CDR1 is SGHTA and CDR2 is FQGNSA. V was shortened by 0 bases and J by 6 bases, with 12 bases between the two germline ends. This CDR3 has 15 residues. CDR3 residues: CASSLAASQPNEQFF. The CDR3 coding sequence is TGTGCCAGCAGCTTAGCGGCTTCACAACCCAATGAGCAGTTCTTC.

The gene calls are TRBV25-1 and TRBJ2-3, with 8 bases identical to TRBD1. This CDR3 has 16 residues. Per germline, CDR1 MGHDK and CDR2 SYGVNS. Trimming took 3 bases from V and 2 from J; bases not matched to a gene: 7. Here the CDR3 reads CASSDPSRGPTDTQYF. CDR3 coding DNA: TGTGCCAGCAGTGACCCCTCCAGGGGGCCCACAGATACGCAGTATTTT.

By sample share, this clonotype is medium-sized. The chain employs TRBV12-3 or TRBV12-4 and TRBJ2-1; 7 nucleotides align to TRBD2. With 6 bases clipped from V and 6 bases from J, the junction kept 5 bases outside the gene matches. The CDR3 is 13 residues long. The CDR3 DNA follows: TGTGCCAGCAGCTCCGGGGGGTTCAATGAGCAGTTCTTC. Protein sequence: CASSSGGFNEQFF.

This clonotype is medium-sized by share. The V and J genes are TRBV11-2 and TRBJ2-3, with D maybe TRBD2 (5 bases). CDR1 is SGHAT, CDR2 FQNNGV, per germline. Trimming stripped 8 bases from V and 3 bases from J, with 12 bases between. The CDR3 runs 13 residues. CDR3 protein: CASRGYGTDTQYF. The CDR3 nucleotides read TGTGCCAGCCGGGGTTACGGGACAGATACGCAGTATTTT.

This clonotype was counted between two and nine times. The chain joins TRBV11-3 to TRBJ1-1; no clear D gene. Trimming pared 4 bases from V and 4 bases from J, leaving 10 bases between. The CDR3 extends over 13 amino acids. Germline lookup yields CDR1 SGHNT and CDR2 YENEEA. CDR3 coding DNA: TGTGCCAGCAGCTCTCGAGAGGGCACTGAAGCTTTCTTT. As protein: CASSSREGTEAFF.

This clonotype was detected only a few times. CDR3 residues: CASSRTSGSTDTQYF. The DNA for the CDR3 is TGCGCCAGCAGCCGGACTAGCGGGAGCACAGATACGCAGTATTTT. This chain joins TRBV5-1 and TRBJ2-3, with TRBD2 matching 11 bases. Trimming removed 4 bases from V and 0 bases from J; junction bases left unmatched: 1. Germline lookup yields CDR1 SGHRS and CDR2 YFSETQ. The CDR3 runs to 15 residues.

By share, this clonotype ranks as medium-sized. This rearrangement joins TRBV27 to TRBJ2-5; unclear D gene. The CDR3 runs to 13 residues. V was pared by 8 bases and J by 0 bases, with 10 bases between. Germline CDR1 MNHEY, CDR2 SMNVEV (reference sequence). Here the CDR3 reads CASAYSYQETQYF. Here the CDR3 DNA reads TGTGCCAGCGCCTACTCTTACCAAGAGACCCAGTACTTC.

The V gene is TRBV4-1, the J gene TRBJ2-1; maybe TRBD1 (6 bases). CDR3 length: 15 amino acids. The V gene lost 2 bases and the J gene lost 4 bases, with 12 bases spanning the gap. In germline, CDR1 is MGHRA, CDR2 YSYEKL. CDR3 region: CASSQRTDNYNEQFF. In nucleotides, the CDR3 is TGCGCCAGCAGCCAACGGACAGACAATTACAATGAGCAGTTCTTC.

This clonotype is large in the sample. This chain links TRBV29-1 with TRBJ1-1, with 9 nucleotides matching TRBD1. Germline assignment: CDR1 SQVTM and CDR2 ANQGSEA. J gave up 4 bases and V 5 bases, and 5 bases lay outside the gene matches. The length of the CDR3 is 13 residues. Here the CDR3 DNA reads TGCAGCGTTAAAGCGGGACAGGGCACTGAAGCTTTCTTT. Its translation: CSVKAGQGTEAFF.

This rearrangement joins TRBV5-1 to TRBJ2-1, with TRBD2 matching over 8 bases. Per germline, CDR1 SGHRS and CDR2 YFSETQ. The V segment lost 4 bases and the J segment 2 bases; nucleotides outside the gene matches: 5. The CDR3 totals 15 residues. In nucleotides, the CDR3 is TGCGCCAGCAGCCCTACTAGCGGAGCCTACAATGAGCAGTTCTTC. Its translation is CASSPTSGAYNEQFF.

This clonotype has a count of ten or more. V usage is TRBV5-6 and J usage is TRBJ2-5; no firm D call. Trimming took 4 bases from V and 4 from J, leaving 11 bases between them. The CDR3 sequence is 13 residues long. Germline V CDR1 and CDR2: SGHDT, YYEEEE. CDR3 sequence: CASSLWTGETQYF. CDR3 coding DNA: TGTGCCAGCAGCCTATGGACGGGAGAGACCCAGTACTTC.

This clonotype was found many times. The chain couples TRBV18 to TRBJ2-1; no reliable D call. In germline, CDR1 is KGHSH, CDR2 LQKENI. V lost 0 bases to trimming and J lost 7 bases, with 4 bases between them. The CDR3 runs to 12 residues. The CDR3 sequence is CASSPPWNEQFF. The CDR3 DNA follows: TGTGCCAGCTCACCACCGTGGAATGAGCAGTTCTTC.

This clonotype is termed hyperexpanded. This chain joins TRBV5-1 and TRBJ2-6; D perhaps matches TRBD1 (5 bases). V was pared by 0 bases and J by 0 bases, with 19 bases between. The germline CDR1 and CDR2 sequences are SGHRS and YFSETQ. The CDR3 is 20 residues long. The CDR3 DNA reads TGCGCCAGCAGCTTGGCCATCGGAGACAGCGTTAGCTCTGGGGCCAACGTCCTGACTTTC. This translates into CASSLAIGDSVSSGANVLTF.

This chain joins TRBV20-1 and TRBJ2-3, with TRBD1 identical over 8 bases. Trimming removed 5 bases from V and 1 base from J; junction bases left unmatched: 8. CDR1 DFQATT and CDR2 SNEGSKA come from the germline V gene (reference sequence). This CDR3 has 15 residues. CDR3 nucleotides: TGCAGTGCTCGGCCAGGGGGCGCCGGCACAGATACGCAGTATTTT. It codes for CSARPGGAGTDTQYF.

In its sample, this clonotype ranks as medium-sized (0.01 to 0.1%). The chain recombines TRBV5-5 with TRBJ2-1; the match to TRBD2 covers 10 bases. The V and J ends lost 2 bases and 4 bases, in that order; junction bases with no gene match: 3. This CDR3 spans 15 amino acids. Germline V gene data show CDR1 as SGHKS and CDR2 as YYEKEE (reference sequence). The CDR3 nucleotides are TGTGCCAGCAGCTTACTAGCGGGAATGTACAATGAGCAGTTCTTC. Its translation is CASSLLAGMYNEQFF.